The T cell receptor beta chain under discussion was sequenced for a study of blood T cell repertoires in COVID-19. Study as a whole: The origin of the acute and convalescent COVID-19 samples was the United States, Italy and Spain. T cells, B-cell-depleted T cells, or PBMCs supplied cDNA or gDNA.

Per the study methods: How many nucleated cells were present was estimated from reference gene primer amplification. Sequenced by immunoSEQ multiplex PCR; TCRdb stores in-frame clones only, minus some. Clonal size and the V and J genes are those of that table, whereas D and trimming came from the DNA. The data contain about 170,000 clones, approximately 90% of them singletons. This clonotype was sampled from a man aged 18 to 30 with COVID-19, enrolled during active disease. The sequenced sample consisted of peripheral blood.

In DNA, the CDR3 is TGTGCCAGTAGGCGGGGACAGTACAATCAGCCCCAGCATTTT. Amino acids: CASRRGQYNQPQHF. J is TRBJ1-5 and V is TRBV19, with 7 bases matching TRBD1. This CDR3 comprises 14 residues. After removal of 6 bases from V and 3 bases from J, the junction contained 5 bases not matched to a gene. Germline V CDR1 and CDR2: LNHDA, SQIVND (reference sequence).